The 25 T cell receptor beta chains reported below all come from one sample, sequenced in a study of T-cell reconstitution after alpha-beta-depleted transplantation in children. Researchers prepared the TCRbeta library using unique molecular identifiers, the study reports. TCRdb ran MiXCR on the PCR reads and lists one entry per CDR3 protein. This table has 580,000 or so distinct CDR3 sequences, 20% to 25% appearing once. This specimen consisted of PBMCs, mostly from graft donor cells, obtained 360 days after TCRalphabeta/CD19-depleted stem cell transplant. These TCRs come from a boy under three years old who had a stem cell transplant for acute myeloid leukemia, so the T cells may come from the graft donor.

This clonotype was observed many times. The chain employs TRBV29-1 and TRBJ2-1; 9 positions agree with TRBD2. The junction had 9 bases not matched to a gene; V was cut back by 0 bases and J by 6 bases. The germline V gene encodes CDR1 SQVTM and CDR2 ANQGSEA. The CDR3 contains 16 residues. DNA for the CDR3: TGCAGCGTTGAAGATCTTTGGCTAGCGGGGATCAATGAGCAGTTCTTC. Protein sequence: CSVEDLWLAGINEQFF.

There are a few counts of this clonotype. CDR3 loop: CASSYDRVGNTIYF. The CDR3 DNA is TGTGCCAGCAGTTACGACAGGGTTGGAAACACCATATATTTT. The rearrangement links TRBV6-5 to TRBJ1-3; the match to TRBD1 covers 7 bases. The junction had 1 base not matched to a gene; V was cut back by 2 bases and J by 3 bases. Germline V gene data show CDR1 as MNHEY and CDR2 as SVGAGI. The CDR3 consists of 14 residues.

This clonotype was counted between two and nine times. The chain is built from TRBV19 and TRBJ1-2, with a tentative D call TRBD1 (6 bases). This CDR3 has 16 amino acids. V lost 6 bases to trimming and J lost 2 bases, with 19 bases between them. From germline, CDR1 is LNHDA and CDR2 SQIVND (reference sequence). CDR3 DNA sequence: TGTGCCAGTAGCAAGACAGGACCCAACGGAAACTATGGCTACACCTTC. This translates into CASSKTGPNGNYGYTF.

The chain is built from TRBV6-5 and TRBJ2-1; D is possibly TRBD1 or TRBD2 (5 bases each). Trimming removed 0 bases at V and 2 bases at J, with 14 bases between. Germline V gives CDR1 MNHEY, CDR2 SVGAGI. This CDR3 region has 17 residues. For the CDR3, the DNA is TGTGCCAGCAGTTACTCCGCGAGGGGTGGACCCTACAATGAGCAGTTCTTC. This sequence encodes CASSYSARGGPYNEQFF.

The chain has TRBV30 and TRBJ2-1; 9 bases are a match to TRBD1. CDR1 and CDR2 from the germline V gene are GTSNPN and SVGIG (reference sequence). The J segment lost 7 bases and the V segment lost 5 bases, leaving 9 bases of the junction unmatched. The CDR3 sequence is 14 residues long. As DNA, the CDR3 is TGTGCCTGGTACGGCCGGGACAGGGTGAATGAGCAGTTCTTC. The encoded protein is CAWYGRDRVNEQFF.

The chain links TRBV10-1 to TRBJ2-3, with TRBD2 identical over 9 bases. CDR1 and CDR2 from the germline V gene are WNHNN and SYGVQD (reference sequence). Trimming removed 6 bases from V and 1 base from J; junction bases left unmatched: 8. CDR3 length: 16 amino acids. The CDR3 reads CASSGSSGGGTDTQYF. In DNA form, the CDR3 reads TGCGCCAGCAGCGGTAGTAGCGGGGGAGGCACAGATACGCAGTATTTT.

This clonotype turned up a few times. The chain combines TRBV29-1 with TRBJ2-3; no firm D call. Germline V CDR1 and CDR2: SQVTM, ANQGSEA. V lost 0 bases and J 0 bases, leaving 7 bases between the germline ends. The CDR3 extends over 14 amino acids. For the CDR3, the DNA is TGCAGCGTTGAAGATATTTACAGCACAGATACGCAGTATTTT. Protein: CSVEDIYSTDTQYF.

This clonotype was seen once. This is likely a read error, given that the CDR3 carries no conserved phenylalanine or tryptophan at its end. This chain connects TRBV5-5 to TRBJ1-1; 8 bases are a match to TRBD1. Germline CDR1 is SGHKS and CDR2 is YYEKEE (reference sequence). The V gene end was trimmed by 3 bases and the J gene end by 7 bases; junction bases not matched to a gene: 14. CDR3 length: 16 residues. CDR3 DNA: TGTGCCAGCAGCTGGGGGGGCTACAGGGGGAACGGTGAAGCTTTCCTT. It encodes CASSWGGYRGNGEAFL.

The chain joins TRBV24-1 to TRBJ2-1; D may be TRBD1 or TRBD2 (6 bases each). The V and J ends lost 9 bases and 10 bases respectively, with 15 bases between them. The CDR3 spans 12 residues. Germline assignment: CDR1 KGHDR and CDR2 SFDVKD. The CDR3 protein is CATANREEEQFF. CDR3 in DNA: TGTGCCACCGCTAACAGGGAGGAGGAGCAGTTCTTC.

This clonotype was counted ten times or more. The CDR3 spells CASRTGGKRYTF. The CDR3, as DNA: TGTGCCAGCAGGACAGGGGGGAAGCGCTACACCTTC. The rearrangement uses TRBV7-2 and TRBJ1-2; 9 bases are shared with TRBD1. The V gene's germline CDR1 is SGHTA and CDR2 FQGNSA. The junction had 5 bases not matched to a gene; V was cut back by 6 bases and J by 9 bases. The CDR3 runs 12 residues.

As regards this clonotype: The junction and the germline gene differ at one end; a read error may be behind it. The rearrangement joins TRBV3-1 to TRBJ2-1; either TRBD1 or TRBD2 may supply D (5 bases each). This CDR3 region has 17 residues. Germline CDR1 reads LGHDT; CDR2 reads YNNKEL (reference sequence). CDR3 coding DNA: TGTGCCTGCAGCCGGGGCTCGGGCGGGTATTCCTACAATGAGCAGTTCTTC. This translates into CACSRGSGGYSYNEQFF.

DNA for the CDR3: TGTGCCAGCAGGGGTTGGGGAAATGAGCAGTTCTTC. It codes for CASRGWGNEQFF. The V gene is TRBV6-2 or TRBV6-3, the J gene TRBJ2-1; unclear D gene. The germline gives CDR1 MNHEY, CDR2 SVGEGT. The CDR3 is 12 residues long. With 6 bases removed from V and 7 bases from J, the gap between germline ends came to 10 bases.

This clonotype was counted many times. The chain employs TRBV4-2 and TRBJ2-3; 7 bases agree with TRBD2. The CDR3 contains 16 residues. The germline V gene has CDR1 LGHNA and CDR2 YNFKEQ. The trim removed 0 bases at V and 5 bases at J, leaving 8 bases unmatched. Here the CDR3 reads CASSQDFAGVEDTQYF. Here the CDR3 DNA reads TGTGCCAGCAGCCAAGATTTTGCGGGGGTGGAAGATACGCAGTATTTT.

This clonotype was counted many times. The gene calls are TRBV20-1 and TRBJ2-5, with 12 bases lining up with TRBD2. The germline V gene has CDR1 DFQATT and CDR2 SNEGSKA (reference sequence). V dropped 7 bases and J dropped 5; count of bases not matched to a gene: 11. The CDR3 length is 15 residues. The CDR3 is CSVYILAGGQETQYF. CDR3 in DNA: TGCAGTGTTTATATCCTAGCGGGGGGGCAGGAGACCCAGTACTTC.

This rearrangement joins TRBV20-1 to TRBJ2-7, with D maybe TRBD1 (5 bases). The CDR3 runs to 12 residues. Germline assignment: CDR1 DFQATT and CDR2 SNEGSKA (reference sequence). The V and J ends lost 2 bases and 4 bases respectively, with 9 bases between them. The CDR3 coding sequence is TGCAGTGCTAGAAAGTCAGGGTACGAGCAGTACGTC. Translated: CSARKSGYEQYV.

This clonotype was found a few times. This chain links TRBV20-1 with TRBJ2-7; D not resolved. The V end was cut by 3 bases, the J end by 2 bases, with 17 bases between. Germline CDR1 and CDR2: DFQATT and SNEGSKA (reference sequence). The CDR3 runs to 15 residues. The CDR3 DNA is TGCAGTGCTAGTTTCCCGGATCGCCCCCCCTACGAGCAGTACTTC. Amino acid sequence: CSASFPDRPPYEQYF.

This clonotype occurred a few times. V gene TRBV28 combines with J gene TRBJ2-7; 7 nucleotides agree with TRBD1. From germline, CDR1 is MDHEN and CDR2 SYDVKM. CDR3 length equals 13 residues. V gave up 6 bases and J gave up 3 bases; unmatched junction bases: 5. The CDR3 DNA sequence: TGTGCCAGCAGGGTCCGGGACAGCTACGAGCAGTACGTC. It codes for CASRVRDSYEQYV.

V gene TRBV20-1 combines with J gene TRBJ2-7, with a tentative D call TRBD1 (5 bases). CDR1 DFQATT and CDR2 SNEGSKA come from the germline V gene (reference sequence). V was trimmed by 5 bases and J by 3 bases, leaving 11 bases between them. The CDR3 is made up of 12 amino acids. Here the CDR3 reads CSALDKDYEQYF. Here the CDR3 DNA reads TGCAGTGCTTTGGACAAAGACTACGAGCAGTACTTC.

V is TRBV29-1 and J is TRBJ2-3, with TRBD2 matching 13 bases. The J segment lost 4 bases and the V segment lost 4 bases, leaving 5 bases of the junction unmatched. Germline CDR1 is SQVTM and CDR2 is ANQGSEA. The CDR3 runs 15 residues. The CDR3 loop reads CSVGILAGGPDTQYF. The CDR3 bases are TGCAGCGTTGGAATACTAGCGGGGGGGCCAGATACGCAGTATTTT.

Only a few counts were recorded for this clonotype. The chain joins TRBV5-1 to TRBJ2-3, with 13 bases matching TRBD2. This CDR3 is built from 18 residues. Germline V gene sequence: CDR1 SGHRS, CDR2 YFSETQ. The trim removed 4 bases at V and 5 bases at J, leaving 13 bases unmatched. In DNA form, the CDR3 reads TGCGCCAGCAGCCTGCTCCTGACTAGCGGGGGGAGACAAGATACGCAGTATTTT. It translates to CASSLLLTSGGRQDTQYF.

In the case of this clonotype: Germline is not matched at one junction end, which may reflect a read error. V gene TRBV2 combines with J gene TRBJ2-1; TRBD1 aligns across 8 bases. Germline assignment: CDR1 SNHLY and CDR2 FYNNEI. The CDR3 length is 13 residues. The CDR3 nucleotides read TGTGCCACCAAGGACAGGGCTAGCGATGAGCGGTTCTTC. Its protein product is CATKDRASDERFF. The whole variable domain, remainder taken from reference TRBV2 and TRBJ2-1, is EPEVTQTPSHQVTQMGQEVILRCVPISNHLYFYWYRQILGQKVEFLVSFYNNEISEKSEIFDDQFSVERPDGSNFTLKIRSTKLEDSAMYFCATKDRASDERFFGPGTRLTVL.

This clonotype was counted many times. This chain joins TRBV7-9 and TRBJ2-1; D may be TRBD2 (7 bases). The CDR3 totals 16 residues. Germline V lookup: CDR1 SEHNR, CDR2 FQNEAQ (reference sequence). V gave up 0 bases and J gave up 4 bases, with 13 bases separating them. CDR3 sequence: CASSLAGAGTYNEQFF. Written as DNA, the CDR3 is TGTGCCAGCAGCTTAGCGGGAGCGGGGACATACAATGAGCAGTTCTTC. Complete variable domain (other parts from reference TRBV7-9 and TRBJ2-1): DTGVSQNPRHKITKRGQNVTFRCDPISEHNRLYWYRQTLGQGPEFLTYFQNEAQLEKSRLLSDRFSAERPKGSFSTLEIQRTEQGDSAMYLCASSLAGAGTYNEQFFGPGTRLTVL.

The chain employs TRBV7-1 and TRBJ2-3, with 10 bases that match TRBD1. TRBV7-1 is flagged as an ORF with uncertain function. V trimming: 7 bases; J trimming: 3 bases; junction bases outside the gene matches: 10. This CDR3 comprises 16 residues. The CDR3 DNA sequence: TGTGCCAGCATCTCGAGTCCGGGACAGGGGACAGATACGCAGTATTTT. Protein sequence: CASISSPGQGTDTQYF.

Here the CDR3 reads CASSTLGGGAYEQYF. The CDR3 nucleotides are TGTGCCAGCAGTACCTTGGGGGGGGGCGCCTACGAGCAGTACTTC. V and J are TRBV27 and TRBJ2-7, with a tentative D call TRBD2 (7 bases). V lost 5 bases and J lost 2, with 16 bases in between. The CDR3 spans 15 residues. In germline, CDR1 is MNHEY, CDR2 SMNVEV (reference sequence).

This clonotype was picked up many times. The V gene is TRBV20-1, the J gene TRBJ2-7; 8 nucleotides line up with TRBD1. CDR1 and CDR2 from the germline V gene are DFQATT and SNEGSKA (reference sequence). With V trimmed by 6 bases and J by 0 bases, 7 bases remained unmatched. The CDR3 spans 14 residues. CDR3 nucleotides: TGCAGTGCCCTGGACAGGGTCAGCTCCTACGAGCAGTACGTC. It encodes CSALDRVSSYEQYV.